This entry features one TCR beta chain sequence. Its target is not known. This CDR3 contains 14 residues. The V gene lost 4 bases and the J gene lost 4 bases, with 12 bases spanning the gap. Germline-derived CDR1 and CDR2 are SGHRS and YFSETQ. Assay: immunoSEQ multiplex PCR; the TCRdb copy retains only in-frame clones and omits some. Of about 77,000 clones listed, approximately 89% were seen once; the top ten hold around 2.1%. The data belong to a study of OX40 agonist ivuxolimab in advanced cancers. Study-wide results and limits: In the 0.1 to 3.0 mg/kg range, CD4+ and CD8+ blood T cells had expanded clonally by week 6.

Here the sequenced sample was CD4+ or CD8+ T cells sorted from blood, taken in a trial of the OX40 agonist ivuxolimab. J is TRBJ1-5 and V is TRBV5-1; perhaps TRBD1 as D (5 bases). The receptor's source is an adult with an advanced solid tumor such as melanoma, head and neck, liver or kidney cancer. CDR3 in DNA: TGCGCCAGCAGCCATGACAGCTTGAATCAGCCCCAGCATTTT. Protein sequence: CASSHDSLNQPQHF. The full variable domain, completed using reference TRBV5-1 and TRBJ1-5, is KAGVTQTPRYLIKTRGQQVTLSCSPISGHRSVSWYQQTPGQGLQFLFEYFSETQRNKGNFPGRFSGRQFSNSRSEMNVSTLELGDSALYLCASSHDSLNQPQHFGDGTRLSIL.